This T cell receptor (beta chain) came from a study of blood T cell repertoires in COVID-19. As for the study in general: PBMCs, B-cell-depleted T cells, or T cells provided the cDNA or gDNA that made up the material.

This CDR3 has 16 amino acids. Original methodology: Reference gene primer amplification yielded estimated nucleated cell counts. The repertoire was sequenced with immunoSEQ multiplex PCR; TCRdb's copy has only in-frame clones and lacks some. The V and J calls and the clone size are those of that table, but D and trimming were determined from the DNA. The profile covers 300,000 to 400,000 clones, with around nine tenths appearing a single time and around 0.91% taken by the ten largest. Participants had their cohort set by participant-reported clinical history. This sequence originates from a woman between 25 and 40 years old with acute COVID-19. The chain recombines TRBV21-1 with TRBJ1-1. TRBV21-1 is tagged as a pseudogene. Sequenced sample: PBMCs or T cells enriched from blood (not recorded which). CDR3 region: CASSTRRWGGDTEAFF. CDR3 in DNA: TGTGCCAGCAGCACTCGAAGGTGGGGAGGGGACACTGAAGCTTTCTTT.